Below, 32 T cell receptor beta chains from the same sample are listed, as sequenced in a study of T cells expressing NK-cell markers. TCRdb reanalyzed the 5' RACE reads, giving one entry per CDR3 protein sequence and no DNA. The sample totals about 300,000 distinct CDR3 sequences. Specimen: blood T cells: a sorted CD56 or NKG2C T cell subset, CD4+ or CD8+ T cells, or bulk PBMC T cells (not recorded which). Source of these receptors: a woman aged 18-69 years in good health.

The J gene is TRBJ1-2, the V gene TRBV9; TCRdb names TRBD1, which stays unverified in the absence of DNA. CDR1 and CDR2 from the germline V gene are SGDLS and YYNGEE. CDR3 length equals 17 residues. The CDR3 sequence: CASSASGTPLQNYGYTF.

This chain's CDR3 is CASSPREDDIQYF. This chain uses TRBV7-2 with TRBJ2-4. CDR3 size: 13 residues. Germline-derived CDR1 and CDR2 are SGHTA and FQGNSA.

The chain is built from TRBV5-1 and TRBJ2-3; there is no DNA to check the TCRdb D call of TRBD1. CDR1 SGHRS and CDR2 YFSETQ come from the germline V gene. The CDR3 is 15 residues long. CDR3 region: CASSLEGRGADTQYF.

The V call is TRBV20-1, the J call TRBJ2-7. The germline V gene has CDR1 DFQATT and CDR2 SNEGSKA (reference sequence). The CDR3 is made up of 12 amino acids. CDR3: CSAGPSSYEQYF.

The V call is TRBV4-3, the J call TRBJ1-6. The CDR3 length is 15 residues. CDR1 and CDR2 from the germline V gene are LGHNA and YSLEER. CDR3 loop: CASSQGDLHNSPLHF.

The V gene is TRBV28, the J gene TRBJ2-2; TCRdb returns TRBD2, unconfirmable since there is no DNA. The V gene's germline CDR1 is MDHEN and CDR2 SYDVKM. The CDR3 is 16 amino acids. The CDR3 sequence: CASSLFTSGSTGELFF.

The J gene is TRBJ2-6, the V gene TRBV20-1; TCRdb designates TRBD1, a call that cannot be tested without DNA. CDR3 length: 17 amino acids. The germline V gene has CDR1 DFQATT and CDR2 SNEGSKA (reference sequence). CDR3 sequence reads: CSASRDVRSSGANVLTF.

The chain uses TRBV10-3 and TRBJ1-2; TCRdb designates TRBD1, a call that cannot be tested without DNA. Germline V gives CDR1 ENHRY, CDR2 SYGVKD. CDR3 length: 13 amino acids. CDR3 amino acids: CAIRKDREYGYTF.

The chain carries TRBV7-2 and TRBJ1-1; TCRdb's D call, TRBD1, is unchecked because there is no DNA. The CDR3 consists of 14 residues. Per germline, CDR1 SGHTA and CDR2 FQGNSA. The CDR3 protein is CASSLRGAGTEAFF.

The chain employs TRBV28 and TRBJ2-7; absent DNA, TCRdb's TRBD2 call cannot be checked. Germline CDR1 reads MDHEN; CDR2 reads SYDVKM. The CDR3 has 16 residues. CDR3 in amino acids: CASSFPLAGGNYEQYF.

V usage is TRBV25-1 and J usage is TRBJ1-2; TCRdb gives TRBD1 as the D gene, but with no DNA this cannot be confirmed. This CDR3 spans 15 amino acids. Looked up from germline, CDR1 is MGHDK and CDR2 is SYGVNS. The CDR3: CASSGDRGRVGGYTF.

The rearrangement links TRBV4-2 to TRBJ1-3; TCRdb gives TRBD1 as the D gene, but with no DNA this cannot be confirmed. This CDR3 comprises 15 residues. Germline V gene sequence: CDR1 LGHNA, CDR2 YNFKEQ. The CDR3 loop reads CAIGQGEGSGNTIYF.

The V and J genes are TRBV12-3 or TRBV12-4 and TRBJ2-3; TCRdb picks TRBD1, but there is no DNA to check that call. The CDR3 consists of 13 residues. The CDR3 sequence is CASSFEGTDTQYF.

The chain uses TRBV19 and TRBJ1-5. CDR1 is LNHDA and CDR2 is SQIVND in the germline V gene (reference sequence). The length of the CDR3 is 16 residues. CDR3 sequence reads: CASSRPGLNKNQPQHF.

This CDR3 reads CASSTSGASAKNIQYF. This chain joins TRBV9 and TRBJ2-4; checking the TCRdb D call of TRBD2 is not possible without DNA. CDR3 length: 16 residues. Per germline, CDR1 SGDLS and CDR2 YYNGEE.

The rearrangement links TRBV5-1 to TRBJ2-6. CDR1 and CDR2 (germline): SGHRS, YFSETQ. This CDR3 has 16 residues. CDR3 region: CASSLDGVIRANVLTF.

This chain uses TRBV29-1 with TRBJ1-2. The CDR3 is 13 amino acids. Germline values: CDR1 SQVTM, CDR2 ANQGSEA. The CDR3 spells CSVEAVAEGRYTF.

The V gene is TRBV20-1, the J gene TRBJ2-7; absent DNA, TCRdb's TRBD1 call cannot be checked. CDR3 size: 14 residues. From germline, CDR1 is DFQATT and CDR2 SNEGSKA (reference sequence). Here the CDR3 reads CSVKGQPTSYEQYF.

CDR3 sequence: CASGQGARTGSYNEQFF. V usage is TRBV4-2 and J usage is TRBJ2-1; the D call of TRBD2 rests on TCRdb alone, since no DNA is present to check it. The V gene's germline CDR1 is LGHNA and CDR2 YNFKEQ. The CDR3 sequence is 17 residues long.

The chain uses TRBV7-2 and TRBJ2-1. The V gene's germline CDR1 is SGHTA and CDR2 FQGNSA. The CDR3 is 13 amino acids. CDR3 amino acids: CASSPSWYNEQFF.

This chain connects TRBV2 to TRBJ2-7; TCRdb outputs TRBD1, but without DNA this stays unchecked. CDR1 is SNHLY and CDR2 is FYNNEI in the germline V gene. The CDR3 contains 15 residues. The CDR3 protein is CASSPRGTGGLEQYF.

The rearrangement joins TRBV12-3 or TRBV12-4 to TRBJ2-3; the TCRdb call, TRBD2, lacks DNA for checking. The CDR3 has 16 residues. The CDR3 reads CASKGTGGSSTDTQYF.

The chain has TRBV4-3 and TRBJ2-5. Germline-derived CDR1 and CDR2 are LGHNA and YSLEER. The CDR3 has 15 amino acids. The CDR3 sequence is CASSQDLMGLETQYF.

The chain links TRBV7-3 to TRBJ1-2. CDR1 is SGHTA and CDR2 is FQGTGA in the germline V gene. This CDR3 comprises 13 residues. This CDR3 is CASSLTTGRGYTF.

V gene TRBV18 combines with J gene TRBJ2-1; there is no DNA to check the TCRdb D call of TRBD2. The CDR3 runs to 18 residues. CDR1 and CDR2 (germline): KGHSH, LQKENI. This CDR3 is CASSPGTSGKSSYNEQFF.

The chain is built from TRBV29-1 and TRBJ2-1; TCRdb's D gene call, TRBD2, goes unchecked for lack of DNA. The germline gives CDR1 SQVTM, CDR2 ANQGSEA. This CDR3 has 15 residues. Here the CDR3 reads CSVGSSASRYNEQFF.

The J gene is TRBJ2-7, the V gene TRBV11-2; TCRdb's D call of TRBD2 is untestable without DNA. In germline, CDR1 is SGHAT, CDR2 FQNNGV. The CDR3 sequence is 15 residues long. The CDR3 is CASSPRVAGDYEQYF.

The rearrangement links TRBV12-3 or TRBV12-4 to TRBJ2-2. The CDR3 runs 14 residues. CDR3: CASSLPSDTGELFF.

The rearrangement joins TRBV29-1 to TRBJ1-1; TCRdb gives TRBD1 as the D gene, but with no DNA this cannot be confirmed. The CDR3 consists of 12 residues. The germline gives CDR1 SQVTM, CDR2 ANQGSEA. The CDR3 region is CSVTGRRTEAFF.

The V gene is TRBV5-1, the J gene TRBJ1-1; TCRdb outputs TRBD1, but without DNA this stays unchecked. Germline V lookup: CDR1 SGHRS, CDR2 YFSETQ. The CDR3 consists of 15 residues. CDR3 residues: CASSLGGTLDTEAFF. Full variable domain (remainder filled in from reference TRBV5-1 and TRBJ1-1): KAGVTQTPRYLIKTRGQQVTLSCSPISGHRSVSWYQQTPGQGLQFLFEYFSETQRNKGNFPGRFSGRQFSNSRSEMNVSTLELGDSALYLCASSLGGTLDTEAFFGQGTRLTVV.

J is TRBJ2-4 and V is TRBV12-3 or TRBV12-4; TCRdb selects TRBD2, and the lack of DNA leaves this call unchecked. This CDR3 has 15 amino acids. The chain's CDR3 is CASRPAAVTGNIQYF.

J is TRBJ2-3 and V is TRBV11-2; the D gene TCRdb calls, TRBD2, cannot be checked with no DNA. Germline loops: CDR1 SGHAT, CDR2 FQNNGV. CDR3 length: 15 amino acids. The CDR3 reads CASSRASPSTDTQYF. Based on the CDR3 plus reference TRBV11-2 and TRBJ2-3, the full variable domain is EAGVAQSPRYKIIEKRQSVAFWCNPISGHATLYWYQQILGQGPKLLIQFQNNGVVDDSQLPKDRFSAERLKGVDSTLKIQPAKLEDSAVYLCASSRASPSTDTQYFGPGTRLTVL.